Detailed here is one TCR beta chain. This CDR3 is 13 amino acids long. V trimming: 6 bases; J trimming: 5 bases; junction bases outside the gene matches: 5. Germline assignment: CDR1 MGHDK and CDR2 SYGVNS. Generated by immunoSEQ multiplex PCR, the TCRdb table keeps only in-frame clones and is missing some. The sample has under 450,000 clones; roughly 94% are singletons. These data originate in a study of shared T cell receptors in the human thymus. The sequence came from a human donor. Material for sequencing was thymocytes. This rearrangement joins TRBV25-1 to TRBJ2-3; 7 bases match TRBD2. Here the CDR3 reads CASRRLAKDTQYF. CDR3 bases: TGTGCCAGCAGGCGACTAGCAAAAGATACGCAGTATTTT.